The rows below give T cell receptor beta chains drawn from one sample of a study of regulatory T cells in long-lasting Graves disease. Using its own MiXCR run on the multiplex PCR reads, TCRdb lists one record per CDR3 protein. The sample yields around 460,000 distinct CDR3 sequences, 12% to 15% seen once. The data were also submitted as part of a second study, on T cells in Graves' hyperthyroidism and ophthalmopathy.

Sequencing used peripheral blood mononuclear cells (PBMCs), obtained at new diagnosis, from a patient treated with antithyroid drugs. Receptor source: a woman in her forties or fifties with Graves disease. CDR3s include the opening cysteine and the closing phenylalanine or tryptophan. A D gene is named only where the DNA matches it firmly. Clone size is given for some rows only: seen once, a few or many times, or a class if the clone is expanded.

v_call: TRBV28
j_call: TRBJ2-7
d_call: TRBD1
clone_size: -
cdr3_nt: TGTGCCAGCAGTTATGTAGGGGCAGGGGGCATAAGTTACGAGCAGTACTTC
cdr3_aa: CASSYVGAGGISYEQYF

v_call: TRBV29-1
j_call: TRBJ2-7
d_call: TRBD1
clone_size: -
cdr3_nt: TGCAGCGTTGAAGCCGGGACAGGGAGGGTCGAGCAGTACTTC
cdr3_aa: CSVEAGTGRVEQYF

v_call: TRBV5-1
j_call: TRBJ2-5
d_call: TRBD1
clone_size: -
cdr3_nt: TGCGCCAGCAGCTTCACAGGGGGCGCGGGGGAGACCCAGTACTTC
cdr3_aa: CASSFTGGAGETQYF

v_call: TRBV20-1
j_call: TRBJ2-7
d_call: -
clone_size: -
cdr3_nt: TGCAGTGCATCAGTAGGGGGCTACGAGCAGTACTTC
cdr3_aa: CSASVGGYEQYF

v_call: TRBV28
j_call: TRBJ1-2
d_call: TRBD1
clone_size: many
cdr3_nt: TGTGCCAGCAGTTTCCCCGGGACAGGGGCTTACTATGGCTACACCTTC
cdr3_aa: CASSFPGTGAYYGYTF

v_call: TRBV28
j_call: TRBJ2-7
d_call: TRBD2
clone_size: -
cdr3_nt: TGTGCCTCCTGGAAGGCGGGAGCGTATTACGAGCAGTACTTC
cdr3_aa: CASWKAGAYYEQYF

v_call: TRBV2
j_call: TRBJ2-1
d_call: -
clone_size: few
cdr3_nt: TGTGCCAGCAGCCCCGTTCCGTCGCCTACACGATACAATGAGCAGTTCTTC
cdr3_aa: CASSPVPSPTRYNEQFF

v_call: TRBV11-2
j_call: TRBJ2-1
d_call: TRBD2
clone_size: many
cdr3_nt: TGTGCCAGCAGCTTAGATCGGGGGGGGCAGGGTGGCAATGAGCAGTTCTTC
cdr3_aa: CASSLDRGGQGGNEQFF

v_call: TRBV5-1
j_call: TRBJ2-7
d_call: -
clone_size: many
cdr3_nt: TGCGCCAGCAGCTCGCTATCTCCTCCCCCTAACTACGAGCAGTACTTC
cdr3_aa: CASSSLSPPPNYEQYF

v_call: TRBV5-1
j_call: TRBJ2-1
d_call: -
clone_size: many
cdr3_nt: TGCGCCAGCAGCCCGCCGTCTGTGGGAGCAAACAATGAGCAGTTCTTC
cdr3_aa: CASSPPSVGANNEQFF

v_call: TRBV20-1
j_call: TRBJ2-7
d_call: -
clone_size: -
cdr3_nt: TGCAGTGCCCCAGAGACAGAGGGATCCCACGAGCAGTACTTC
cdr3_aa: CSAPETEGSHEQYF

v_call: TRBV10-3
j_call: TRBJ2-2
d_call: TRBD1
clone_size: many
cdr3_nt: TGTGCCATCAGCCGGGACAGGGACACCGGGGAGCTGTTTTTT
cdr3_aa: CAISRDRDTGELFF

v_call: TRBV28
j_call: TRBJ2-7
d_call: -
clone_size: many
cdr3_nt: TGTGCCACCCAATACCCCCCCCCTTACTACGAGCAGTACTTC
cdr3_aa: CATQYPPPYYEQYF

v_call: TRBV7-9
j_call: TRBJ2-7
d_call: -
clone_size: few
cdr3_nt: TGTGCCAGCAGACGACAAAGGGGACTCGAGCAGTACTTC
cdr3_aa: CASRRQRGLEQYF

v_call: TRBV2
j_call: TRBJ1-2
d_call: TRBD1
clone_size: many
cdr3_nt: TGTGCCAGCAGTTACACCGGGACAGGGGGCATGGGCTACACCTTC
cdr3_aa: CASSYTGTGGMGYTF

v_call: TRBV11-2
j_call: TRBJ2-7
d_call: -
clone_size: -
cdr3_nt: TGTGCCGGCAGCTCGGGGAGCTCCGAGCAGTACTTC
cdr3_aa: CAGSSGSSEQYF

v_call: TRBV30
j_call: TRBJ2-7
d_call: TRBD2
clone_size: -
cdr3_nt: TGTGCCTGGAAGGGAGGGCCGTACGAGCAGTACTTC
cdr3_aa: CAWKGGPYEQYF

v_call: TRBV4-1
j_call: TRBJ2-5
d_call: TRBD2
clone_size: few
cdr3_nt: TGCGCCAGCAGCCAAGTCAGCGGGAGGGCCTTAGGTCGGGAGACCCAGTACTTC
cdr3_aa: CASSQVSGRALGRETQYF

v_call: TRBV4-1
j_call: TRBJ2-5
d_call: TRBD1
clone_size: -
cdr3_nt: TGCGCCAGCAGCCATGGCCCCGGGACAGGGGTAGAGACCCAGTACTTC
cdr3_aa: CASSHGPGTGVETQYF

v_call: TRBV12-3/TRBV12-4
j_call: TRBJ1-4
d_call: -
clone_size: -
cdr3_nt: TGTGCCAGCAGTCTTCAAGACGGCCTGAGAAAACTGTTTTTT
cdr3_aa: CASSLQDGLRKLFF

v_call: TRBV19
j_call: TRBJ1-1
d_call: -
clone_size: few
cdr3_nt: TGTGCCACCGGTAGTTCTGAAGCTTTCTTT
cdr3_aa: CATGSSEAFF

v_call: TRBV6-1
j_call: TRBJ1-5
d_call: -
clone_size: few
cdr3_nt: TGTGCCAGCAGTGGCGTCCTTGAGCCCCAGCATTTT
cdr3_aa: CASSGVLEPQHF

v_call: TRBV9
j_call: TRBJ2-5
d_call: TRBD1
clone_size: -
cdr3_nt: TGTGCCAGCAGCGCCACAGGGGGCGGAGAGACCCAGTACTTC
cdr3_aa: CASSATGGGETQYF

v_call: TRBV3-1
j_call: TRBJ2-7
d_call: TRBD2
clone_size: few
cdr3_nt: TGTGCCAGCAGCCAATTACAGCGGCTAGCGGGAGTCGACTTCCACGAGCAGTACTTC
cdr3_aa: CASSQLQRLAGVDFHEQYF

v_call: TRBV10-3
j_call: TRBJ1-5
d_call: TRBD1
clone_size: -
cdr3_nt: TGTGCCATCAGTGGGGACAGGGCTAGCAATCAGCCCCAGCATTTT
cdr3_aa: CAISGDRASNQPQHF

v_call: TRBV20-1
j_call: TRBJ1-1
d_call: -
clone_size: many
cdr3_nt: TGCAGTGCTAGTGGGGGGCCCTCCCAAGGGGCTTTCTTT
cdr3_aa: CSASGGPSQGAFF

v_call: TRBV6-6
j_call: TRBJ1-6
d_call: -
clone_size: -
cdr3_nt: TGTGCCAGCAGTTACCACAGAAATAATTCACCCCTCCACTTT
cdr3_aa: CASSYHRNNSPLHF

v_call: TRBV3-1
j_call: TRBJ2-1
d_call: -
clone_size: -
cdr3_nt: TGTGCCAGCAGCCGAAGAGAGACCCAGTTCTTC
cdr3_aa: CASSRRETQFF

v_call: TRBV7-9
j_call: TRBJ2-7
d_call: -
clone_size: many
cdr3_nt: TGTGCCAGCACCGAGGGGGGGTACGAGCAGTACTTC
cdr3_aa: CASTEGGYEQYF

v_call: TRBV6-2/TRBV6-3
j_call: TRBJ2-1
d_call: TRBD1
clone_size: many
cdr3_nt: TGTGCCAGCAGGCCGCCGGGACAGGGTCCACACTCCTACAATGAGCAGTTCTTC
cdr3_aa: CASRPPGQGPHSYNEQFF

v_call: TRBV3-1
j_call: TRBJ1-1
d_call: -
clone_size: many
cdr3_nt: TGTGCCAGCACCCACCCGCCCTTCCTTTCCGGCACTGAAGCTTTCTTT
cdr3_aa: CASTHPPFLSGTEAFF

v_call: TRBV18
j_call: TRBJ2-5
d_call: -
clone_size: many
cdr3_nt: TGTGCCAGCTCACCATCCAGGGGAGGAGAGACCCAGTACTTC
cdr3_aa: CASSPSRGGETQYF

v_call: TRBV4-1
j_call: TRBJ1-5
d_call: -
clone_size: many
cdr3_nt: TGCGCCAGCAGCCATAGGGACGGGGATCAGCCCCAGCATTTT
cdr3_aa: CASSHRDGDQPQHF

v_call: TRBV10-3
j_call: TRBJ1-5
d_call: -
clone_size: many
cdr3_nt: TGTGCCATCAGGTCAGCTTATAGCAATCAGCCCCAGCATTTT
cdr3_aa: CAIRSAYSNQPQHF

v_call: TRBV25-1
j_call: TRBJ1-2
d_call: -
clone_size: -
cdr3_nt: TGTGCCAGCAGCGACCCGGTCAGCGCGGAGGGCTATGGCTACACCTTC
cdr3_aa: CASSDPVSAEGYGYTF

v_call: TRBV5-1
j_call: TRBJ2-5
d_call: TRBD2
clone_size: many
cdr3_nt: TGCGCCAGCAGAACGTTCACTAGCGGGAACCAAGAGACCCAGTACTTC
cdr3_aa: CASRTFTSGNQETQYF

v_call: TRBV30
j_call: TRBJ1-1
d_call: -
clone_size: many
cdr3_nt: TGTGCCTGGAGCCCCTCGGGCACTGAAGCTTTCTTT
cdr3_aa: CAWSPSGTEAFF

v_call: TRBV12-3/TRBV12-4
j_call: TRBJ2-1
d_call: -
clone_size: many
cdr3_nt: TGTGCCAGCACCCCTTGGAGCTCCTACAATGAGCAGTTCTTC
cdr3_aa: CASTPWSSYNEQFF

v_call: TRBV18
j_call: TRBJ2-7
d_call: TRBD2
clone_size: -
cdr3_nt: TGTGCCAGCTCACCCGCTAGCGGGTCTCCCTACGAGCAGTACTTC
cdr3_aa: CASSPASGSPYEQYF

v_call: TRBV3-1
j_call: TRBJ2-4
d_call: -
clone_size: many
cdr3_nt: TGTGCCAGCAGCCATGGGATACCAGCCAAAAACATTCAGTACTTC
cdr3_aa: CASSHGIPAKNIQYF

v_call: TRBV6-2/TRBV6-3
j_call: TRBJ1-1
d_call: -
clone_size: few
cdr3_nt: TGTGCCACTCTCGTTCCTGGGCGAAGGGCTTTCTTT
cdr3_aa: CATLVPGRRAFF

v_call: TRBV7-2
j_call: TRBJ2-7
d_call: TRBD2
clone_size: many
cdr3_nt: TGTGCCAGCAGCTTCGGGAGCGGGGAAGGGTACGAGCAGTACTTC
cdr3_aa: CASSFGSGEGYEQYF

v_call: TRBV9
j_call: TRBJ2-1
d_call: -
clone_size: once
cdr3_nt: TGTGCCAGCGGACCTGGAATCAAACACAATGAGCAGTTCTTC
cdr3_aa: CASGPGIKHNEQFF

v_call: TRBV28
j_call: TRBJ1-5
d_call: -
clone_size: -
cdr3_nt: TGTGCCAGCAGGTATCGGGGGGCTGGCAATCAGCCCCAGCATTTT
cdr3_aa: CASRYRGAGNQPQHF

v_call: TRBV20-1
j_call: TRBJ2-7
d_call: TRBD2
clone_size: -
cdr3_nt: TGCAGTGCAGGACTAGCGGGAGTGGGGTACGAGCAGTACTTC
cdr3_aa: CSAGLAGVGYEQYF